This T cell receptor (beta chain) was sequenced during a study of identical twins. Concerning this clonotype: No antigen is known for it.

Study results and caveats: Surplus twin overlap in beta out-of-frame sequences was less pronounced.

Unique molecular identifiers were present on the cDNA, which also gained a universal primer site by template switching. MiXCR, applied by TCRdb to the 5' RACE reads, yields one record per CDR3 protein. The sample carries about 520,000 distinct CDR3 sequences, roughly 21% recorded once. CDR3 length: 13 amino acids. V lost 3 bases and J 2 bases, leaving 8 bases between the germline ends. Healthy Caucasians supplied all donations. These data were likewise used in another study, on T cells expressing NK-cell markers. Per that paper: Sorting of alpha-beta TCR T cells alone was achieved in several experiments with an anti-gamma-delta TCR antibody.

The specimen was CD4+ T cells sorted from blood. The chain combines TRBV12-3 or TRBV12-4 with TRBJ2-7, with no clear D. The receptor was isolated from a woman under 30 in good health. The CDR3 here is CASSFVFPYEQYF. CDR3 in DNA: TGTGCCAGCAGTTTTGTCTTTCCCTACGAGCAGTACTTC.